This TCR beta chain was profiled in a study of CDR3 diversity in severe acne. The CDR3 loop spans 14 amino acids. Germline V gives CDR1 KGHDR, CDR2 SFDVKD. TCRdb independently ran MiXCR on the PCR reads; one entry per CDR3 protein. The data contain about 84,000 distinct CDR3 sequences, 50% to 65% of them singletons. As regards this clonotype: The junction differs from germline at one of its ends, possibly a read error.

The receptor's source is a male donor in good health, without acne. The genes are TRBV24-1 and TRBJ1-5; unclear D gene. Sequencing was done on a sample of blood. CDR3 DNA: TGTGCCACCAGTGATAACCTTATCCCGTTGCCCCGGCATTTT. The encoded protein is CATSDNLIPLPRHF.